The present T cell receptor (beta chain) was sequenced within a study of vaccination and CD4 T cells after COVID-19. This clonotype showed up just a few times. Its specificity is not known. Documented treatment: roughly 10-day PBMC culture with coronavirus spike peptide pools or control peptides (ViraFEST assay). Germline assignment: CDR1 SEHNR and CDR2 FQNEAQ (reference sequence). There are 15 residues in the CDR3. V lost 5 bases, J lost 7 bases, and 15 bases lay in between. Cultured CD4+ T cell DNA underwent sequencing with the Oncomine TCR Beta short-read assay. One entry per CDR3 protein, called by TCRdb with MiXCR from the PCR reads. The profile shows approximately 13,000 distinct CDR3 sequences, around 50% of them singletons.

The TCR sequence derives from a human donor who had recovered from COVID-19. Sequencing was performed on CD4+ T cells from blood, cultured in vitro. The V and J genes are TRBV7-9 and TRBJ1-6; unclear D gene. The CDR3 region is CASSARIGVNSPLHF. The CDR3 bases are TGTGCCAGCAGCGCACGGATTGGGGTGAATTCACCCCTCCACTTT.